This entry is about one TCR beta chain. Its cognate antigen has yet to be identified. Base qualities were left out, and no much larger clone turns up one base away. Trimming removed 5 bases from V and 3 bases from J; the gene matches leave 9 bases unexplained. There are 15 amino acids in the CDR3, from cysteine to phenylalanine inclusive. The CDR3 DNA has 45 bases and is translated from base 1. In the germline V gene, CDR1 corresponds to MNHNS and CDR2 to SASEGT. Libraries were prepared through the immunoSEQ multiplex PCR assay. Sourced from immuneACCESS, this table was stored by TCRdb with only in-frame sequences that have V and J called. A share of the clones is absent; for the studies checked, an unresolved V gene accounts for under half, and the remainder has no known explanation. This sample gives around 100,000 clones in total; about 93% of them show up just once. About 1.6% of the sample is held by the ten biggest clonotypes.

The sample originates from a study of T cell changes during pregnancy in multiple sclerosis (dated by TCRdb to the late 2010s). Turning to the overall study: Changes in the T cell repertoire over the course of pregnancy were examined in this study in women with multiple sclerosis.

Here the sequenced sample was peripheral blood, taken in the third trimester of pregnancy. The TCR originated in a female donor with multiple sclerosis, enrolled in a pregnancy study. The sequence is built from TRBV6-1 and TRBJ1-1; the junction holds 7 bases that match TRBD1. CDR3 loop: CASSIYRGRDTEAFF. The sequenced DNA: TGTGCCAGCAGTATCTACAGGGGCCGGGACACTGAAGCTTTCTTT.